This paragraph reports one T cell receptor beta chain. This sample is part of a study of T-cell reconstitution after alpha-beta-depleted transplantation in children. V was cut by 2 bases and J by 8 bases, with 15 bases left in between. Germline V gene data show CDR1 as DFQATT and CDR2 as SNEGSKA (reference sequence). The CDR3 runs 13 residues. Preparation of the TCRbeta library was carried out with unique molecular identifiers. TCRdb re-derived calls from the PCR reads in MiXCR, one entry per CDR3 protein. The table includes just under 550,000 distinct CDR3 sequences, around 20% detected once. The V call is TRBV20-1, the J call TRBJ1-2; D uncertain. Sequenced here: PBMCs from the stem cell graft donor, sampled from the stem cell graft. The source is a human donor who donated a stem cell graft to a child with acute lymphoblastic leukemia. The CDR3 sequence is CSARPPPKLGYTF. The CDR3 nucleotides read TGCAGTGCTAGACCGCCCCCTAAGCTAGGCTACACCTTC.